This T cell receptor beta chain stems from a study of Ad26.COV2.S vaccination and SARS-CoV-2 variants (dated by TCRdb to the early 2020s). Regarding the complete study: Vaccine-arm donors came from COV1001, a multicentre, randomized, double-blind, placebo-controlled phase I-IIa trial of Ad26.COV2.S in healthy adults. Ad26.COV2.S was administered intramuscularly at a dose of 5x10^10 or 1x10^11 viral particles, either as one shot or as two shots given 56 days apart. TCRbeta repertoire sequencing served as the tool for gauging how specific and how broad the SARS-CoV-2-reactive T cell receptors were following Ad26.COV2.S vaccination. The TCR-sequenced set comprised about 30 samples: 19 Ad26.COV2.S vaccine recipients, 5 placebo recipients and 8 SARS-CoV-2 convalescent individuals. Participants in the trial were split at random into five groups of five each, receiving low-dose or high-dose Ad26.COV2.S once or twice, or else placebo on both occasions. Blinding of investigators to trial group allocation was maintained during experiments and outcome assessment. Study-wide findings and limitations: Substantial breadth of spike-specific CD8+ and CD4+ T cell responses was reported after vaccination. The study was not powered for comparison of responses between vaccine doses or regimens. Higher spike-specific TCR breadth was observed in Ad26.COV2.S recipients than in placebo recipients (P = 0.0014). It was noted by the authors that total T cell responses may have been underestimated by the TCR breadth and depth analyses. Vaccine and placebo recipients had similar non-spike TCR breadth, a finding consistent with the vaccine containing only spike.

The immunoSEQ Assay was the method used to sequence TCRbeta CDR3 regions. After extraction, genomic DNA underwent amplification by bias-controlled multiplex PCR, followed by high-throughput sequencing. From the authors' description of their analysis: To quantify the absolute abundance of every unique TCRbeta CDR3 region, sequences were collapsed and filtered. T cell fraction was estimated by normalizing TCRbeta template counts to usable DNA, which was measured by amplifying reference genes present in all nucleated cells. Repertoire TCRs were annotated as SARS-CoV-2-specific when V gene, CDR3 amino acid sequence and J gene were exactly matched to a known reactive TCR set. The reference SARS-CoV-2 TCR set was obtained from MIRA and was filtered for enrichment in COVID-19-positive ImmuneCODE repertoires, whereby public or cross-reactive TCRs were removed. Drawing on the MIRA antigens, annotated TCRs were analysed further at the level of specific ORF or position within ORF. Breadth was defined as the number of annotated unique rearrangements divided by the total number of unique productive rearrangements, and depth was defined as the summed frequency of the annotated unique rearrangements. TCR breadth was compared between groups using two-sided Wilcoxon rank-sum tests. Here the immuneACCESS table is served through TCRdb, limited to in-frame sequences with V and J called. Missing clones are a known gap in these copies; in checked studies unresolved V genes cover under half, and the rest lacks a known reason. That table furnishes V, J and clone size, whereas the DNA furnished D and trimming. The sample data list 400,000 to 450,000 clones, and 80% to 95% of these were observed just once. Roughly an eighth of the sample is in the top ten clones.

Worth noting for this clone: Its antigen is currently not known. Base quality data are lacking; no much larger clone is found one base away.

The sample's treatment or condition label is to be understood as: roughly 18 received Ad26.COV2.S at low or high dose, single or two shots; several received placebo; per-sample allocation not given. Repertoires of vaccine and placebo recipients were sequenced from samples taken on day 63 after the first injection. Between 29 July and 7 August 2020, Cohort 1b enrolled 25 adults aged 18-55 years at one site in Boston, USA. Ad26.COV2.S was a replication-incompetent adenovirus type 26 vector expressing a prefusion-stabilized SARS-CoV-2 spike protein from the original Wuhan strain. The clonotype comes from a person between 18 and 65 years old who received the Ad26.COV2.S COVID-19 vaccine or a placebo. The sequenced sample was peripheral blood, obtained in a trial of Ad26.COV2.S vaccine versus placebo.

In nucleotide form, the sequence is TGTGCCAGCACCCCTGGGTTTACTAGCACAGATACGCAGTATTTT. This is translated as CASTPGFTSTDTQYF. This receptor chain uses TRBV21-1 and TRBJ2-3. TRBV21-1 is tagged as a pseudogene. Counted from cysteine to phenylalanine, this CDR3 has 15 amino acids. The entry retains the CDR3 DNA only, 45 bases that are in frame from base 1.